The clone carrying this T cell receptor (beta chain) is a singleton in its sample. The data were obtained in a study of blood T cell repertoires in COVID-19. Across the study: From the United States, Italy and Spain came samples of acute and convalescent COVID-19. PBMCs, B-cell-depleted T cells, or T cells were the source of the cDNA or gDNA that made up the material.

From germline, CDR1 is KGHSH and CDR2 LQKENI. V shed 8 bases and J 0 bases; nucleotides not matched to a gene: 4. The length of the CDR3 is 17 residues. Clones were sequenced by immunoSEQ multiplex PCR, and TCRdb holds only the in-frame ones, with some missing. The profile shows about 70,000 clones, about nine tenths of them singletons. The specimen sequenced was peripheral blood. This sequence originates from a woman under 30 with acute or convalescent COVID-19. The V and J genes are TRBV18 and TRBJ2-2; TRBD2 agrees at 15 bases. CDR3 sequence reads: CASQGLAGGSNTGELFF. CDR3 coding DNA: TGTGCCAGCCAGGGACTAGCGGGAGGATCGAACACCGGGGAGCTGTTTTTT.